The entry below gives a single TCR beta chain sequence along with its context. This record belongs to a study of blood T cell repertoires in COVID-19. Only in-frame clones appear in the TCRdb table, and some are missing; sequencing was by immunoSEQ multiplex PCR. The top ten clones hold around 1.8% of a sample with over 200,000 clones, approximately 80% of them seen once. The source is a man in his sixties who had recovered from COVID-19. The specimen sequenced was PBMCs or T cells enriched from blood (not recorded which).

Here the CDR3 reads CASRTTGEPYQPQHF. The DNA for the CDR3 is TGCGCCAGCAGGACGACAGGGGAACCCTATCAGCCCCAGCATTTT. V gene TRBV5-1 combines with J gene TRBJ1-5; 8 bases match TRBD1. Germline V CDR1 and CDR2: SGHRS, YFSETQ. The CDR3 runs 15 residues. V was pared by 5 bases and J by 5 bases, with 9 bases of the junction left unmatched.